The T cell receptor beta chain under discussion was sequenced for a study of CD8+ T cells in alopecia areata. Background on the study: Among treated patients, oral tofacitinib was administered at 5 to 10 mg twice daily. Study findings and constraints: It was observed that many expanded lesional clones persisted in scalp and blood during tofacitinib.

The treatment denotes: oral pan-JAK inhibitor, 5-10 mg twice daily. cDNA prepared by RNA extraction and subsequent reverse transcription served as the template for sequencing. Assay: immunoSEQ multiplex PCR; the TCRdb copy retains only in-frame clones and omits some. The data hold approximately 210,000 clones, with 60% observed a single time. In regard to this clone: Its antigen is not identified.

Between the trimmed V and J ends, which lost 0 bases and 1 base, there was a span of 7 bases. The CDR3 is made up of 14 amino acids. Germline values: CDR1 SGHDT, CDR2 YYEEEE. The chain has TRBV5-6 and TRBJ1-1; D unresolved. The sample consisted of CD4+ T cells sorted from blood, taken at week 24, from a patient treated with tofacitinib. The receptor comes from a human donor with alopecia areata. CDR3 residues: CASSLEGTNTEAFF. CDR3 nucleotide sequence: TGTGCCAGCAGCTTGGAGGGTACGAACACTGAAGCTTTCTTT.